This T cell receptor beta chain was profiled in a study of blood T cell repertoires in COVID-19. At the level of the study: T cells, B-cell-depleted T cells, or PBMCs provided the cDNA or gDNA that served as material.

The table came from immunoSEQ multiplex PCR; TCRdb's copy has only in-frame clones and leaves some out. The table lists roughly 120,000 clones, around 82% of them singletons. This CDR3 is 15 amino acids long. V was trimmed by 5 bases and J by 3 bases, leaving 14 bases between them. Per germline, CDR1 LGHNA and CDR2 YNFKEQ. The sequence was collected from an older woman with acute or convalescent COVID-19. The specimen sequenced was peripheral blood. This rearrangement joins TRBV4-2 to TRBJ1-3, with D possibly TRBD1 on 6 matching bases. Here the CDR3 reads CASSTQGRGGNTIYF. CDR3 nucleotides: TGTGCCAGCAGCACTCAGGGGAGAGGTGGAAACACCATATATTTT.